Each of the 31 T cell receptor beta chains below was sequenced from the same sample in a study of PD-1 blockade in classical Hodgkin lymphoma. The sample's time point: cycle 4 day 1 (C4D1), after five to seven weeks of nivolumab. Each of the patients experienced relapse following autologous stem cell transplantation, and their brentuximab vedotin exposure differed. By magnetic negative selection, CD4+ T cells were purified from thawed PBMCs. Measured with immunoSEQ multiplex PCR; TCRdb has only the in-frame clones, and not every one. The data hold 25,000 to 30,000 clones, with around 85% observed a single time. The sequences come from CD4+ T cells from blood, collected before the fourth cycle of nivolumab. The receptors derive from a human donor with classical Hodgkin lymphoma.

The V gene is TRBV19, the J gene TRBJ1-4; D not resolved. There are 16 residues in the CDR3. The germline gives CDR1 LNHDA, CDR2 SQIVND (reference sequence). V lost 3 bases and J 4 bases, leaving 15 bases between the germline ends. The CDR3 is CASSIMGWEDNEKLFF. CDR3 in DNA: TGTGCCAGTAGTATTATGGGGTGGGAGGATAATGAAAAACTGTTTTTT.

This chain's CDR3 is CASSLWVNQPQHF. CDR3 sequence (DNA): TGTGCCAGCAGCTTATGGGTCAATCAGCCCCAGCATTTT. The chain recombines TRBV7-2 with TRBJ1-5; the D is unclear. The CDR3 loop spans 13 amino acids. Germline CDR1 and CDR2: SGHTA and FQGNSA. V lost 2 bases and J lost 3, with 5 bases in between.

The V and J genes are TRBV5-1 and TRBJ2-1; a weak D match, TRBD1 (6 bases). Germline CDR1 SGHRS, CDR2 YFSETQ. This CDR3 region has 16 residues. Trimming cost V 7 bases and J 5 bases, with 22 bases left between them. CDR3 DNA sequence: TGCGCCAGCTCGAGTTACAGGGACCGTCTCAACAATGAGCAGTTCTTC. It translates to CASSSYRDRLNNEQFF. Full variable domain (missing parts from reference TRBV5-1 and TRBJ2-1): KAGVTQTPRYLIKTRGQQVTLSCSPISGHRSVSWYQQTPGQGLQFLFEYFSETQRNKGNFPGRFSGRQFSNSRSEMNVSTLELGDSALYLCASSSYRDRLNNEQFFGPGTRLTVL.

This chain connects TRBV19 to TRBJ1-5; D ambiguous. The CDR3 is 15 amino acids. With 1 base removed from V and 0 bases from J, the gap between germline ends came to 7 bases. Germline-derived CDR1 and CDR2 are LNHDA and SQIVND (reference sequence). CDR3 protein: CASSIVGPSNQPQHF. DNA of the CDR3: TGTGCCAGTAGTATAGTGGGCCCTAGCAATCAGCCCCAGCATTTT.

J is TRBJ2-7 and V is TRBV5-4; 14 bases are shared with TRBD2. The CDR3 is 16 residues long. Germline CDR1 SGHNT, CDR2 YYREEE (reference sequence). V gave up 0 bases and J gave up 4 bases; unmatched junction bases: 3. As DNA, the CDR3 is TGTGCCAGCAGCTTGGGACTAGCGGGAGGGCGTTACGAGCAGTACTTC. Translation gives CASSLGLAGGRYEQYF.

The gene calls are TRBV10-3 and TRBJ2-2, with 7 bases fitting TRBD1. Germline values: CDR1 ENHRY, CDR2 SYGVKD. The ends lost 2 bases at V and 4 bases at J; junction bases unmatched: 4. The CDR3 sequence is 15 residues long. The CDR3 sequence: CAISEQGVVTGELFF. CDR3 DNA: TGTGCCATCAGTGAGCAGGGGGTGGTCACCGGGGAGCTGTTTTTT.

The genes are TRBV4-1 and TRBJ2-7; 10 bases match TRBD2. From germline, CDR1 is MGHRA and CDR2 YSYEKL. This CDR3 has 17 amino acids. V shed 2 bases and J 3 bases; nucleotides not matched to a gene: 10. In DNA form, the CDR3 reads TGCGCCAGCAGCCAATTGTTCTCTACTAGCGGGAACTACGAGCAGTACTTC. Protein product: CASSQLFSTSGNYEQYF.

The gene calls are TRBV18 and TRBJ2-3; 9 positions match TRBD1. The CDR3 spans 15 residues. With 4 bases clipped from V and 5 bases from J, the junction kept 7 bases outside the gene matches. Germline V CDR1 and CDR2: KGHSH, LQKENI. CDR3 DNA sequence: TGTGCCAGCTCACTTAATCCGGGACAGGGAGATACGCAGTATTTT. It translates to CASSLNPGQGDTQYF.

V is TRBV28 and J is TRBJ2-7; D is ambiguous. CDR1 is MDHEN and CDR2 is SYDVKM in the germline V gene. This CDR3 region has 13 residues. V gave up 8 bases and J gave up 3 bases, with 14 bases separating them. Written as DNA, the CDR3 is TGTGCCAGCTCCGGTCCCACCTTCTACGAGCAGTACTTC. It yields the protein CASSGPTFYEQYF.

The chain has TRBV18 and TRBJ2-5; D is perhaps TRBD2 (5 bases). V lost 4 bases and J 3 bases, leaving 6 bases between the germline ends. The germline gives CDR1 KGHSH, CDR2 LQKENI. The CDR3 consists of 12 residues. The CDR3 nucleotides read TGTGCCAGCTCACGGGGAGAAGAGACCCAGTACTTC. As protein: CASSRGEETQYF.

This chain uses TRBV28 with TRBJ1-2, with no clear D. V was cut by 6 bases and J by 4 bases, with 9 bases left in between. CDR3 size: 12 residues. From germline, CDR1 is MDHEN and CDR2 SYDVKM. CDR3: CASRPPSYGYTF. The CDR3 region has the DNA TGTGCCAGCAGACCCCCCAGCTATGGCTACACCTTC.

The rearrangement links TRBV6-5 to TRBJ2-3; TRBD2 is a possible D gene (7 bases). The V and J ends lost 4 bases and 0 bases respectively, with 14 bases between them. The length of the CDR3 is 16 residues. Germline CDR1 and CDR2: MNHEY and SVGAGI. Here the CDR3 DNA reads TGTGCCAGCAGTTGGGGGGGGGCAGCTAGCACAGATACGCAGTATTTT. Translation gives CASSWGGAASTDTQYF.

The chain employs TRBV6-5 and TRBJ2-5, with D possibly matching TRBD2 (6 bases). There are 13 residues in the CDR3. The germline V gene encodes CDR1 MNHEY and CDR2 SVGAGI. Trimming took 5 bases from V and 2 from J, leaving 9 bases between them. For the CDR3, the DNA is TGTGCCAGCAGTATTGGACTACAAGAGACCCAGTACTTC. Translating it yields CASSIGLQETQYF.

J is TRBJ1-2 and V is TRBV29-1; D may be TRBD1 (5 bases). CDR3 size: 14 residues. Germline V lookup: CDR1 SQVTM, CDR2 ANQGSEA. Trimming left V 6 bases short and J 2 bases short, with 16 bases between. In nucleotides, the CDR3 is TGCAGCGTCGCAACGTTGGACAACAACTATGGCTACACCTTC. This translates into CSVATLDNNYGYTF.

V and J are TRBV2 and TRBJ1-6; 7 bases are shared with TRBD1. V lost 6 bases to trimming and J lost 0 bases; unmatched junction nucleotides: 5. This CDR3 comprises 16 residues. CDR1 SNHLY and CDR2 FYNNEI come from the germline V gene. The CDR3 is CASSQQGSSYNSPLHF. The CDR3 nucleotides are TGTGCCAGCAGCCAACAGGGGAGCTCCTATAATTCACCCCTCCACTTT.

This clone was seen a single time. This rearrangement joins TRBV6-1 to TRBJ2-3; 7 positions match TRBD1. CDR1 and CDR2 from the germline V gene are MNHNS and SASEGT. This CDR3 spans 17 amino acids. V shed 2 bases and J 2 bases; nucleotides not matched to a gene: 10. CDR3 sequence reads: CASSEFARGSLTDTQYF. The CDR3 nucleotides read TGTGCCAGCAGTGAATTCGCCAGGGGGTCCCTCACAGATACGCAGTATTTT.

This clone was picked up one time. V and J are TRBV6-1 and TRBJ2-1; D gene uncertain. V lost 6 bases and J lost 6, with 9 bases in between. The CDR3 contains 12 residues. Germline-derived CDR1 and CDR2 are MNHNS and SASEGT. The CDR3 protein is CASSLDPNEQFF. The DNA for the CDR3 is TGTGCCAGCAGCCTCGACCCCAATGAGCAGTTCTTC.

This clone was counted between two and nine times. The chain uses TRBV4-2 and TRBJ1-2; 8 nucleotides match TRBD1. V gave up 0 bases and J gave up 4 bases; unmatched junction bases: 10. Germline V gene data show CDR1 as LGHNA and CDR2 as YNFKEQ. The CDR3 covers 17 residues. In DNA, the CDR3 is TGTGCCAGCAGCCAAGATCAGGAGAGACAGGGGCTCTATGGCTACACCTTC. Protein sequence: CASSQDQERQGLYGYTF.

V usage is TRBV9 and J usage is TRBJ2-5; D uncertain. Trimming took off 1 base at V and 1 base at J, with 5 bases between the two ends. Germline-derived CDR1 and CDR2 are SGDLS and YYNGEE. The CDR3 sequence is 13 residues long. CDR3 sequence: CASSVSSQETQYF. As DNA, the CDR3 is TGTGCCAGCAGCGTAAGCAGCCAAGAGACCCAGTACTTC.

The V call is TRBV12-5, the J call TRBJ2-1; D perhaps matches TRBD1 (6 bases). With 0 bases removed from V and 0 bases from J, the gap between germline ends came to 12 bases. This CDR3 region has 17 residues. The germline V gene encodes CDR1 LGHNT and CDR2 FRNRAP. The CDR3 bases are TGTGCTAGTGGTTTGGTGGGGGCCCTAATCTCCTACAATGAGCAGTTCTTC. This translates into CASGLVGALISYNEQFF.

This clone has only one observation. V usage is TRBV23-1 and J usage is TRBJ1-1, with 8 positions matching TRBD1. TRBV23-1 is an open reading frame whose function is uncertain. The CDR3 is 18 residues long. The J segment lost 1 base and the V segment lost 3 bases, leaving 13 bases of the junction unmatched. CDR3 residues: CASSHRRQGTPGNTEAFF. CDR3 nucleotides: TGCGCCAGCAGTCATCGACGACAGGGGACCCCTGGGAACACTGAAGCTTTCTTT.

The CDR3 protein is CASSPGGIDEKLFF. DNA of the CDR3: TGTGCCAGCTCACCTGGGGGGATCGATGAAAAACTGTTTTTT. V is TRBV18 and J is TRBJ1-4; a possible D gene is TRBD1 (5 bases). The CDR3 runs 14 residues. Trimming took off 3 bases at V and 6 bases at J, with 11 bases between the two ends. Germline V gene lookup returns CDR1 KGHSH and CDR2 LQKENI.

The rearrangement uses TRBV2 and TRBJ1-6; maybe TRBD1 (6 bases). There are 16 residues in the CDR3. Germline loops: CDR1 SNHLY, CDR2 FYNNEI. Trimming cost V 1 base and J 4 bases, with 11 bases left between them. CDR3 DNA sequence: TGTGCCAGCAGTGAAGGGGAGGGGGGATATAATTCACCCCTCCACTTT. Translation gives CASSEGEGGYNSPLHF.

The V gene is TRBV9, the J gene TRBJ1-1, with 7 bases fitting TRBD1. V shed 3 bases and J 3 bases; nucleotides not matched to a gene: 8. Germline values: CDR1 SGDLS, CDR2 YYNGEE. This CDR3 contains 15 residues. The CDR3: CASSDLDREYTEAFF. CDR3 nucleotide sequence: TGTGCCAGCAGCGACCTTGACAGGGAGTACACTGAAGCTTTCTTT.

The V and J genes are TRBV10-3 and TRBJ2-5; perhaps D is TRBD1 or TRBD2 (5 bases each). The length of the CDR3 is 14 residues. The germline V gene has CDR1 ENHRY and CDR2 SYGVKD. The germline V and J ends were trimmed by 8 bases and 4 bases, with 17 bases remaining between them. The CDR3 DNA reads TGTGCCATCCAAGGGACCGGGACGGTAGAGACCCAGTACTTC. Its translation: CAIQGTGTVETQYF.

The V call is TRBV19, the J call TRBJ1-1, with D tentatively TRBD1 (6 bases). The CDR3 covers 16 residues. Germline V gene lookup returns CDR1 LNHDA and CDR2 SQIVND (reference sequence). V gave up 9 bases and J gave up 1 base, with 21 bases separating them. CDR3 in DNA: TGTGCCAGCTCCACACAGGGCAGGGGTGCGAACACTGAAGCTTTCTTT. This translates into CASSTQGRGANTEAFF.

V gene TRBV9 combines with J gene TRBJ2-1, with D uncertain. The CDR3 is 17 amino acids. The germline V gene has CDR1 SGDLS and CDR2 YYNGEE. Trimming pared 0 bases from V and 0 bases from J, leaving 13 bases between. The CDR3 DNA reads TGTGCCAGCAGCGTAGACGCGCAGGTCCTCTCCTACAATGAGCAGTTCTTC. This codes for CASSVDAQVLSYNEQFF.

The V call is TRBV5-6, the J call TRBJ2-3, with D maybe TRBD1 (5 bases). Looked up from germline, CDR1 is SGHDT and CDR2 is YYEEEE. The V and J ends lost 3 bases and 2 bases respectively, with 16 bases between them. This CDR3 contains 16 residues. CDR3 nucleotides: TGTGCCAGCAGCTCGTGGGGCAGTTCCATCACAGATACGCAGTATTTT. Amino acid sequence: CASSSWGSSITDTQYF. The full variable domain, its missing parts supplied by reference TRBV5-6 and TRBJ2-3, is DAGVTQSPTHLIKTRGQQVTLRCSPKSGHDTVSWYQQALGQGPQFIFQYYEEEERQRGNFPDRFSGHQFPNYSSELNVNALLLGDSALYLCASSSWGSSITDTQYFGPGTRLTVL.

The gene calls are TRBV11-1 and TRBJ2-7; the D call may be TRBD1 or TRBD2 (6 bases each). This CDR3 spans 15 amino acids. Trimming stripped 4 bases from V and 7 bases from J, with 20 bases between. Per germline, CDR1 SGHAT and CDR2 FQDESV (reference sequence). CDR3 in amino acids: CASSSKLARGGEQYF. Written as DNA, the CDR3 is TGTGCCAGCAGCTCGAAACTAGCCCGAGGGGGTGAGCAGTACTTC.

The chain has TRBV27 and TRBJ2-3; D gene uncertain. This CDR3 region has 13 residues. Germline CDR1 and CDR2: MNHEY and SMNVEV (reference sequence). With 10 bases removed from V and 2 bases from J, the gap between germline ends came to 13 bases. In nucleotides, the CDR3 is TGTGCCACCTCCGAGTACTTCACAGATACGCAGTATTTT. Its protein is CATSEYFTDTQYF.

The chain carries TRBV9 and TRBJ2-5; perhaps TRBD2 as D (5 bases). The length of the CDR3 is 15 residues. V shed 0 bases and J shed 2 bases, with 11 bases lying between them. From germline, CDR1 is SGDLS and CDR2 YYNGEE. The CDR3 spells CASSVDGLTQETQYF. The CDR3 bases are TGTGCCAGCAGCGTAGATGGACTCACTCAAGAGACCCAGTACTTC.